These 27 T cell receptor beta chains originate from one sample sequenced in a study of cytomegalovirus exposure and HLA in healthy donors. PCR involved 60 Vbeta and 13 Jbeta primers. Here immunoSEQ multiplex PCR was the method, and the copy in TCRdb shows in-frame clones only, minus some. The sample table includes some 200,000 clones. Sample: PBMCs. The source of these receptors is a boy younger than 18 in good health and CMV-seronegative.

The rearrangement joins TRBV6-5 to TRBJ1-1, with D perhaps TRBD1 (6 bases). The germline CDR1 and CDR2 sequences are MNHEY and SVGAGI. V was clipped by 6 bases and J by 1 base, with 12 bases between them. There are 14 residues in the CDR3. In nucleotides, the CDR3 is TGTGCCAGCAGACAGGGTAGGGCGAACACTGAAGCTTTCTTT. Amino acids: CASRQGRANTEAFF.

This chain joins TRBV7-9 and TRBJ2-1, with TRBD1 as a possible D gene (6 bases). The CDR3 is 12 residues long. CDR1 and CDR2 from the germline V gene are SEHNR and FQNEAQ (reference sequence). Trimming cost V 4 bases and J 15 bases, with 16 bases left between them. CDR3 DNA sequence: TGTGCCAGCAGCTATGATAGGACAGAAACGTTCTTC. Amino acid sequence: CASSYDRTETFF.

CDR3 nucleotide sequence: TGTGCCAGCAGCCAGACTAGCGGGTGGGCCAGGGGGGAGCTGTTTTTT. It encodes CASSQTSGWARGELFF. This chain joins TRBV28 and TRBJ2-2; 10 nucleotides line up with TRBD2. The CDR3 is 16 amino acids. Germline assignment: CDR1 MDHEN and CDR2 SYDVKM. After removal of 6 bases from V and 8 bases from J, the junction contained 12 bases not matched to a gene.

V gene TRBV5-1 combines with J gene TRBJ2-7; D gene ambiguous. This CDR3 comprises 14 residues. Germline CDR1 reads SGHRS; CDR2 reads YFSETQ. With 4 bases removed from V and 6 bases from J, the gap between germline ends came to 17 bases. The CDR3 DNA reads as TGCGCCAGCAGCCACCGGGTCTCATCCCTCGAGCAGTACTTC. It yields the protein CASSHRVSSLEQYF. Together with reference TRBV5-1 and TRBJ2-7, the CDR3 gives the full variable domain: KAGVTQTPRYLIKTRGQQVTLSCSPISGHRSVSWYQQTPGQGLQFLFEYFSETQRNKGNFPGRFSGRQFSNSRSEMNVSTLELGDSALYLCASSHRVSSLEQYFGPGTRLTVT.

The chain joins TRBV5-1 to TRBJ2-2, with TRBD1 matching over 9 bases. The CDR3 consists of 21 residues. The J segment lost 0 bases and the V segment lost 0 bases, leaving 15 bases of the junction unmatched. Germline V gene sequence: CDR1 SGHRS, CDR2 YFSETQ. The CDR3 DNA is TGCGCCAGCAGCTTGGCCTTGGGACAGGGAGACCACACAGCGAACACCGGGGAGCTGTTTTTT. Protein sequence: CASSLALGQGDHTANTGELFF.

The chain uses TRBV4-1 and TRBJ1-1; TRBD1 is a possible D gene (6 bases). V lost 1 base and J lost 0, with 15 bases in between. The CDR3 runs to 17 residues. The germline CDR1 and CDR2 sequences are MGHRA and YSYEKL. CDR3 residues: CASSQGYLDRMNTEAFF. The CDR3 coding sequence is TGCGCCAGCAGCCAAGGGTATCTCGACAGGATGAACACTGAAGCTTTCTTT.

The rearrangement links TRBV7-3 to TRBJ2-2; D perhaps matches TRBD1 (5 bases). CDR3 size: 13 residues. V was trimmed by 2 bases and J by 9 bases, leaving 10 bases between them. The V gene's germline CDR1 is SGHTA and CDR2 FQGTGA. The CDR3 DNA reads TGTGCCAGCAGCTTACAAGGGGCTAGGGAGCTGTTTTTT. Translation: CASSLQGARELFF.

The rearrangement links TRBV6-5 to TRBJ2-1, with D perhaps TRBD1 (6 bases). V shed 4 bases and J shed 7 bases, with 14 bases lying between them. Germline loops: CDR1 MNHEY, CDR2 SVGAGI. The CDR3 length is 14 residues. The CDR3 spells CASSWDKAMNEQFF. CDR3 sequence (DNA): TGTGCCAGCAGTTGGGACAAGGCAATGAATGAGCAGTTCTTC.

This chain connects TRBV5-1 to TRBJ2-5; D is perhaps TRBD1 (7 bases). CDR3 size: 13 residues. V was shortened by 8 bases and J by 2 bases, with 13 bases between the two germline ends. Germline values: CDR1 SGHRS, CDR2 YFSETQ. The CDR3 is CASRQGGQETQYF. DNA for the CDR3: TGCGCCAGTCGCCAGGGGGGTCAAGAGACCCAGTACTTC.

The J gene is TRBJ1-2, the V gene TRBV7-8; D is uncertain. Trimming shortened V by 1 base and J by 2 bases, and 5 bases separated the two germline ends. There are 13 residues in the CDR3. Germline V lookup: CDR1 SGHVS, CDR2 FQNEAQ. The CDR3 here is CASSLERNYGYTF. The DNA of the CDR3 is TGTGCCAGCAGCTTAGAGCGGAACTATGGCTACACCTTC.

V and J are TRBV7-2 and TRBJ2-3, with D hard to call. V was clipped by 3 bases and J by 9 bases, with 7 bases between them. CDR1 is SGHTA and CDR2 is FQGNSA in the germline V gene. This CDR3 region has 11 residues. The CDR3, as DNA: TGTGCCAGCAGCTTCTATCAAACGCAGTATTTT. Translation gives CASSFYQTQYF.

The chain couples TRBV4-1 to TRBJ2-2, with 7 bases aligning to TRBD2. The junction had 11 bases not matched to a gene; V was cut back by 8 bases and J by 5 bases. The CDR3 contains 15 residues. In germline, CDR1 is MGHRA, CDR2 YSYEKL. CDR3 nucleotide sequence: TGCGCCAGCGACCCATTGGACGGGGGGACCGGGGAGCTGTTTTTT. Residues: CASDPLDGGTGELFF.

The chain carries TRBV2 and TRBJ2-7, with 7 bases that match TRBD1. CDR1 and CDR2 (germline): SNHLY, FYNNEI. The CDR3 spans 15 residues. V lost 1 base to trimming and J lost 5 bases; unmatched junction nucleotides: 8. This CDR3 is CASSEVLGGLNEQYF. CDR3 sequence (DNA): TGTGCCAGCAGTGAAGTTTTAGGGGGCTTGAACGAGCAGTACTTC.

The DNA for the CDR3 is TGTGCCAGCAGTCCCCGGGGGTATGGCTACACCTTC. Protein: CASSPRGYGYTF. The rearrangement joins TRBV25-1 to TRBJ1-2; perhaps TRBD1 as D (5 bases). The CDR3 runs 12 residues. Trimming removed 5 bases at V and 5 bases at J, with 9 bases between. Germline loops: CDR1 MGHDK, CDR2 SYGVNS.

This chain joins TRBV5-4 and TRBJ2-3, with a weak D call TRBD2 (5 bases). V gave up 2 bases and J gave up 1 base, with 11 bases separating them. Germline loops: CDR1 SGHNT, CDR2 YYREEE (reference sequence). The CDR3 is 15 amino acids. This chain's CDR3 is CASSLGGSGTDTQYF. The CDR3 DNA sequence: TGTGCCAGCAGCTTAGGCGGGTCAGGCACAGATACGCAGTATTTT. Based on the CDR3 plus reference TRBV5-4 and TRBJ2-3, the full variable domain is ETGVTQSPTHLIKTRGQQVTLRCSSQSGHNTVSWYQQALGQGPQFIFQYYREEENGRGNFPPRFSGLQFPNYSSELNVNALELDDSALYLCASSLGGSGTDTQYFGPGTRLTVL.

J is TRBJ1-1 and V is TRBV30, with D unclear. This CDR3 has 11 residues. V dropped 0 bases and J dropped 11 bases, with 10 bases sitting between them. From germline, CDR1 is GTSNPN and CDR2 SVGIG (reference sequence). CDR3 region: CAWSVGRRAFF. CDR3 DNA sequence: TGTGCCTGGAGTGTAGGCCGCAGGGCTTTCTTT.

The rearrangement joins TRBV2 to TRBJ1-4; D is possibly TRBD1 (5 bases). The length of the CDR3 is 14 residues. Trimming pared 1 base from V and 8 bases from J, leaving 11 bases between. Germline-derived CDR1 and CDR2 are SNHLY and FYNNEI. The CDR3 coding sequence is TGTGCCAGCAGTGAAGTTAGGGGTTGGGAAAAACTGTTTTTT. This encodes CASSEVRGWEKLFF.

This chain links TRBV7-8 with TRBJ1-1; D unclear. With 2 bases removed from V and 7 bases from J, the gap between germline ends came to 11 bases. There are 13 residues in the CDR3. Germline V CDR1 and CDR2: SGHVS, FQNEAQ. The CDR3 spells CASSLRDRGEAFF. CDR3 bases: TGTGCCAGCAGCTTAAGGGATCGGGGTGAAGCTTTCTTT.

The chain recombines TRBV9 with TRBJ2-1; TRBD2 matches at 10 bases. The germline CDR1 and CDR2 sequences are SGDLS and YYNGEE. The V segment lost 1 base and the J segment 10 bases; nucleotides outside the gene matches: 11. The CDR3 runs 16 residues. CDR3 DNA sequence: TGTGCCAGCAGCGTACGAAGCGGGGGGGAGACGAGGGAGCAGTTCTTC. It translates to CASSVRSGGETREQFF.

CDR3 sequence reads: CASSLSRRFTEAFF. As DNA, the CDR3 is TGTGCCAGCAGTTTATCGAGGAGATTCACTGAAGCTTTCTTT. This sequence joins TRBV27 and TRBJ1-1; D is ambiguous. This CDR3 is built from 14 residues. In germline, CDR1 is MNHEY, CDR2 SMNVEV (reference sequence). The ends were cut back, 0 bases at V and 4 bases at J, with 9 bases in the middle.

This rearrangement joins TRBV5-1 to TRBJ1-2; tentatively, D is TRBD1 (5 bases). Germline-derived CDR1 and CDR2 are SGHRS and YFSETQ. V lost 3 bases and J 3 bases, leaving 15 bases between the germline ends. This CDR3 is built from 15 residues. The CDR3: CASSSRGVRDYGYTF. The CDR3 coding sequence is TGCGCCAGCAGCTCTCGGGGGGTAAGAGACTATGGCTACACCTTC.

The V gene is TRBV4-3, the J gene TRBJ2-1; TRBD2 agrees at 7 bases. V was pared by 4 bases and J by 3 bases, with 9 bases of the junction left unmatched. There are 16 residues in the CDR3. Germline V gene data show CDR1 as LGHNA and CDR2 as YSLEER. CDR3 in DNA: TGCGCCAGCAGCCGTACCTATCTAGCGGACTACAATGAGCAGTTCTTC. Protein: CASSRTYLADYNEQFF.

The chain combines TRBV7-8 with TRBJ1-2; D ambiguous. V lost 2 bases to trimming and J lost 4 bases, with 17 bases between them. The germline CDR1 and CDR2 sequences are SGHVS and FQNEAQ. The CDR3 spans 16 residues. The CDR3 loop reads CASSLLLKGESYGYTF. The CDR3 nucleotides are TGTGCCAGCAGCTTACTTTTAAAAGGAGAGAGCTATGGCTACACCTTC.

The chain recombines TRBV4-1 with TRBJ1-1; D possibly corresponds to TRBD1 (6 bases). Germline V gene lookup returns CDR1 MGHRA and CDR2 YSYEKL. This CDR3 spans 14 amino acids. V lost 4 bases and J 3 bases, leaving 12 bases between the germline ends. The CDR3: CASSPGGGDTEAFF. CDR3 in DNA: TGCGCCAGCAGCCCGGGAGGGGGGGACACTGAAGCTTTCTTT.

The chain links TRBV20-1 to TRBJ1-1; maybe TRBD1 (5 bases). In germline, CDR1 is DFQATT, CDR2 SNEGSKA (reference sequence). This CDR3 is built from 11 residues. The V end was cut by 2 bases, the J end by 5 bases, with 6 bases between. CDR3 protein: CSARSGTEAFF. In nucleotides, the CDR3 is TGCAGTGCTAGATCAGGGACTGAAGCTTTCTTT.

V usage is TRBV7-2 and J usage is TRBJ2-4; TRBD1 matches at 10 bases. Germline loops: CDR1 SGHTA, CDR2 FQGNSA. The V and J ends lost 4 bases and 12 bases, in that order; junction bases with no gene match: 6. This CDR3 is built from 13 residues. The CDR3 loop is CASSSEDRGSQYF. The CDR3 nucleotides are TGTGCCAGCAGCTCAGAGGACAGGGGGAGTCAGTACTTC.

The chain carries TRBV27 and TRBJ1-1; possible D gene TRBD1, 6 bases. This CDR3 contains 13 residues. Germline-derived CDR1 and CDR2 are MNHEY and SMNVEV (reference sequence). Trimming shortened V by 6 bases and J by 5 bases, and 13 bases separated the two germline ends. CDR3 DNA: TGTGCCAGCAGAGCCGGACAGAGGACTGAAGCTTTCTTT. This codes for CASRAGQRTEAFF.